This TCR beta chain came from a study of T cell responses to AZD1222 COVID-19 vaccine (TCRdb year 2021). Turning to the overall study: A total of 230 or so trial participants underwent TCR sequencing, of whom about 210 received two doses of AZD1222 and 26 received two doses of the MenACWY control vaccine. Trial participants were enrolled by age into 18-55, 56-69 and 70-plus year subgroups, with about 150, 28 and 57 TCR-sequenced participants respectively.

The CDR3 regions of human TCRbeta chains were analyzed by immunosequencing. Per the source publication's procedure: TCRs in the repertoires were matched against a reference library of SARS-CoV-2-specific TCRs that had been generated with the MIRA antigen-specificity platform. Breadth was defined as the fraction of unique TCRs that were SARS-CoV-2-associated, and depth was defined as the fraction of total T cells that were SARS-CoV-2-associated. Each spike-specific TCR was assigned to its reactive spike region and to a CD4 or CD8 class using the MIRA data. Log10-transformed breadth and depth values were compared by one-way ANOVA with Sidak's multiple comparisons tests. TCRdb took this table from immuneACCESS and kept in-frame rearrangements with V and J called. Such tables lack part of the clones; where checked against another copy, unresolved V genes explain under half of the gap, and the rest is unexplained. The V and J calls and clone size are taken from that table; D and trimming were inferred from the DNA. The sample table records 150,000 to 200,000 clones; around nine tenths of these occur just once. The top ten hold roughly 11% of the sample.

Broad study findings and their caveats: The vaccine-associated CD4 TCRs covered the entire spike protein, and the dominant responses fell in regions 160-218 and 743-854. In the small 56-69-year group, the increase in depth fell short of significance, most likely because of low power. Conclusions about previously exposed vaccinees are limited because only six or seven AZD1222 recipients were SARS-CoV-2 seropositive at baseline. Spike-specific TCR breadth and depth rose significantly after two AZD1222 doses compared with day 0 and with MenACWY recipients. Because no day 14 peak-response samples were available, the repertoires could be characterized only after the peak T cell response. Reportedly, close to half of the unique spike-specific TCRs recognized epitopes lying outside the regions that are mutated in the B.1.351 and B.1.1.7 variants. Most participants were white British and females outnumbered males, and the authors suggested that clonal diversity may have been underestimated.

The cysteine opens and the phenylalanine closes a CDR3 of 14 amino acids. Here the CDR3 DNA is all that survives: 42 bases in frame from base 1. Taken from the germline V gene, the CDR1 and CDR2 loops are SGHRS and YFSETQ. Trimming at the junction amounts to 5 bases on V and 3 bases on J, and the germline ends lie 15 bases apart. As to this clone: The antigen this receptor binds is unknown. It has no much larger one-base neighbor in the sample; base qualities were not kept.

The time point label corresponds to: about 28 days (+/-7) after the second vaccine dose. AZD1222 recipients given second doses at about 4 weeks or at about 12 weeks were pooled, since spike-specific TCR depth and breadth were not found to differ between the two schedules. Vaccinee samples were obtained from the UK trials COV001 and COV002, which included a single-blind randomized controlled phase 2/3 trial of AZD1222 (ChAdOx1 nCoV-19) in healthy adults. For TCRbeta chain sequencing, PBMC samples from trial participants were taken at day 0 and at day 28 after the second dose. This sequence uses TRBV5-1 and TRBJ2-7; perhaps TRBD2 is the D gene, with 6 bases matching. The specimen comprised peripheral blood, sampled 28 days after the second AZD1222 dose. The TCR originated in an adult who received the AZD1222 COVID-19 vaccine. The CDR3 here reads CASRREGVNYEQYF. The nucleotide sequence is TGCGCCAGCAGGCGGGAAGGGGTAAACTACGAGCAGTACTTC.